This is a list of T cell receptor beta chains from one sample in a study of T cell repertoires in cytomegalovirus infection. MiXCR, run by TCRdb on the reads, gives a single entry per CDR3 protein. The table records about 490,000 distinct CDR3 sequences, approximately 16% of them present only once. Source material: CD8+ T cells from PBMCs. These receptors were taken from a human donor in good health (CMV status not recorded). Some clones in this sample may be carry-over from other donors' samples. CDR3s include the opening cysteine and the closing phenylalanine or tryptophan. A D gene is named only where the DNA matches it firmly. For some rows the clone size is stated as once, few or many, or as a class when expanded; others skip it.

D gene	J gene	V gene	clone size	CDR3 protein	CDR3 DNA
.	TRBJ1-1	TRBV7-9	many	CASSSPRRPMNTEAFF	TGTGCCAGCAGCTCACCCCGGCGTCCTATGAACACTGAAGCTTTCTTT
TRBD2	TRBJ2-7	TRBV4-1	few	CASSQRGGGDEQYF	TGCGCCAGCAGCCAACGGGGGGGCGGCGACGAGCAGTACTTC
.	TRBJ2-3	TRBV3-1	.	CASSQEVGGTDTQYF	TGTGCCAGCAGCCAAGAGGTGGGAGGCACAGATACGCAGTATTTT
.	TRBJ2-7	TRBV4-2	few	CASSQDLEGFVYEQYF	TGTGCCAGCAGCCAAGATCTGGAGGGATTCGTCTACGAGCAGTACTTC
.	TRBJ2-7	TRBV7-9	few	CASSLAGARSYEQYF	TGTGCCAGCAGCTTAGCAGGGGCCCGCTCCTACGAGCAGTACTTC
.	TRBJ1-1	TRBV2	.	CASSPKGAFF	TGTGCCAGCAGCCCTAAAGGAGCTTTCTTT
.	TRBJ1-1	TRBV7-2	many	CASSYWDTEAFF	TGTGCCAGCAGCTATTGGGACACTGAAGCTTTCTTT
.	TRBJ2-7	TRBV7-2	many	CAPQQPPRRLYVYEQYF	TGTGCCCCCCAGCAGCCCCCGAGGAGACTTTATGTCTACGAGCAGTACTTC
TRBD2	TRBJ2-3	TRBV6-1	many	CASSLPSGRASDTQYF	TGTGCCAGCAGTTTACCTAGCGGGAGGGCGTCGGATACGCAGTATTTT
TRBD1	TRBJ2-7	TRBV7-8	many	CASRPTGVASYEQYF	TGTGCCAGCAGACCGACAGGGGTGGCCTCCTACGAGCAGTACTTC
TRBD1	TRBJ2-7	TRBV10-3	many	CAISPDREIDYEQYF	TGTGCCATCAGTCCCGACAGGGAAATTGACTACGAGCAGTACTTC
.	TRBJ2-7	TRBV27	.	CASSLNRAHYEQYF	TGTGCCAGCAGTTTAAACCGGGCCCACTACGAGCAGTACTTC
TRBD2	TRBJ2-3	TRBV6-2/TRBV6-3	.	CASSYSISGLAGMTDTQYF	TGTGCCAGCAGTTACTCGATCTCAGGACTAGCGGGCATGACAGATACGCAGTATTTT